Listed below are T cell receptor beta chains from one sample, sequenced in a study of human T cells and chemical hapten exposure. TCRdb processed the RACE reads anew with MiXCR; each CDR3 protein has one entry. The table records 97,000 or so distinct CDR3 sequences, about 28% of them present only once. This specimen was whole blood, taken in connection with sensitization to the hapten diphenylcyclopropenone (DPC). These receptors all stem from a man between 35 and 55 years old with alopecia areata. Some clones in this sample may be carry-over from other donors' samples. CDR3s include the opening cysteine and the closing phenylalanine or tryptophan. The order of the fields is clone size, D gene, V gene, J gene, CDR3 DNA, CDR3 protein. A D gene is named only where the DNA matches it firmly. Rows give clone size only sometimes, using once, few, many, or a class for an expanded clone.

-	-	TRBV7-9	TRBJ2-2	TGTGCCAGCAGCCCCAGGGCAAGCACCGGGGAGCTGTTTTTT	CASSPRASTGELFF
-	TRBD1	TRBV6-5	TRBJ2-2	TGTGCCAGCAGCCGATACCGGGACAGGGTGAACACCGGGGAGCTGTTTTTT	CASSRYRDRVNTGELFF
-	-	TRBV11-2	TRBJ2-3	TGTGCCAGCAGCTTAATCACCCCTAGCACAGATACGCAGTATTTT	CASSLITPSTDTQYF
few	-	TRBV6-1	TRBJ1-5	TGTGCCAGCAGTGTTGAAGGCCACGAGCCCCAGCATTTT	CASSVEGHEPQHF
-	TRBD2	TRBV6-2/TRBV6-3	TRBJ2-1	TGTGCCAGTTCCTTACTAGCGGGAGGGGGCAATGAGCAGTTCTTC	CASSLLAGGGNEQFF
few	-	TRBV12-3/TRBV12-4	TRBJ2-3	TGTGCCAGCAGTTTAGGTATTGTTACGCAGTATTTT	CASSLGIVTQYF
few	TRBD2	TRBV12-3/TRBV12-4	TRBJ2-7	TGTGCCAGCAGTTTAACTCCTAGCGGAACCTACGAGCAGTACTTC	CASSLTPSGTYEQYF
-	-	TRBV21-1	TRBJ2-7	TGTGTCAGCAAGTGCGGGTACGAGCAGTACTTC	CVSKCGYEQYF
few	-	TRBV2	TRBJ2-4	TGTGCCAGCAGTGACGGAGCTAGAGACATTCAGTACTTC	CASSDGARDIQYF
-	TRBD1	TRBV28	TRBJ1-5	TGTGCCAGCAGTTTAGGGAACAGGGGAAGCAATCAGCCCCAGCATTTT	CASSLGNRGSNQPQHF
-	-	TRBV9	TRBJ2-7	TGTGCCAGCAGCGTAGAGGTAGGCGCCTACGAGCAGTACTTC	CASSVEVGAYEQYF
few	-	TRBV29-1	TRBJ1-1	TGCAGCGTTGTTGGTTTGGAGGACGGCTGGAACACTGAAGCTTTCTTT	CSVVGLEDGWNTEAFF
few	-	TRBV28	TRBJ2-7	TGTGCCAGCAGTTTACCGGGGGTCGTAAGCTACGAGCAGTACTTC	CASSLPGVVSYEQYF
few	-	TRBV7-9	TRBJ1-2	TGTGCCAGCAGCTTAGAGCTAGAATATGGCTACACCTTC	CASSLELEYGYTF
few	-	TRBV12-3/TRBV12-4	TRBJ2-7	TGTGCCAGCAGCCTCGCCGGGGCGGTCTACGAGCAGTACTTC	CASSLAGAVYEQYF
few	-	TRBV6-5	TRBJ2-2	TGTGCCAGCAGTTACTCCGCGGACACCGGGGAGCTGTTTTTT	CASSYSADTGELFF
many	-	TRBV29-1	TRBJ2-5	TGCAGCGTGATGGCTGGAGGGCAAGAGACCCAGTACTTC	CSVMAGGQETQYF
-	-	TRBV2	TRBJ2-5	TGTGCCAGCAGTGAGGGGGCCTCCGAGACCCAGTACTTC	CASSEGASETQYF
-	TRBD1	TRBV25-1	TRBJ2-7	TGTGCCAGCAAGGGACAGGGGTCGTACGAGCAGTACTTC	CASKGQGSYEQYF
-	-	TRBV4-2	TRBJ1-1	TGTGCCAGCAGCCAAGACAGGGTACCGAACACTGAAGCTTTCTTT	CASSQDRVPNTEAFF
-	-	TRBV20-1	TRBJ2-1	TGCAGTGCTAGAACGGGAGCTTCCTACAATGAGCAGTTCTTC	CSARTGASYNEQFF
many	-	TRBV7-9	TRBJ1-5	TGTGCCAGCAGCCTATCGGACGGCAATCAGCCCCAGCATTTT	CASSLSDGNQPQHF
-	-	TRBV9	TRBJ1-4	TGTGCCAGCAGCTACAGGGAGGTTGGTGAAAAACTGTTTTTT	CASSYREVGEKLFF
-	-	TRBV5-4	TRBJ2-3	TGTGCCAGCAGCTTGGGGGGGTCCCGCCGAGATACGCAGTATTTT	CASSLGGSRRDTQYF
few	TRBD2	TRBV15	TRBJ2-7	TGTGCCACCAGCAATCCGACTAGCGGGAACCGCCTTAGCTCCTACGAGCAGTACTTC	CATSNPTSGNRLSSYEQYF
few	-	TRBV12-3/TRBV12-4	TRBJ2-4	TGTGCCAGCAGTTTAGCGGCAGGCAGCAGGGTTCAGTACTTC	CASSLAAGSRVQYF
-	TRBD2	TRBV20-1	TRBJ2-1	TGCAGTGCTACTCCCGGACTAGAGCGCAATGAGCAGTTCTTC	CSATPGLERNEQFF
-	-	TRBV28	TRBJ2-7	TGTGCCAGCAGTTCGTCCTACCCGACCTACGAGCAGTACTTC	CASSSSYPTYEQYF
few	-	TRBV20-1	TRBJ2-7	TGCAGTGCTAGAGACCTTAAGGGACGGGGATACGAGCAGTACTTC	CSARDLKGRGYEQYF
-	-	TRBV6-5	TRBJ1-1	TGTGCCAGCAGTCGGGGCATGAACACTGAAGTTTTCTTT	CASSRGMNTEVFF
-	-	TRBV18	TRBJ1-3	TGTGCCAGCTCACCACCCGGGACCCCCTCTGGAAACACCATATATTTT	CASSPPGTPSGNTIYF
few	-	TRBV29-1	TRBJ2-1	TGCAGCGTTCTTGCCAGCGGGAATGAGCAGTTCTTC	CSVLASGNEQFF
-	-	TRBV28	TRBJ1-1	TGTGCCAGCGGAGACGGGACTCAGAACACTGAAGCTTTCTTT	CASGDGTQNTEAFF
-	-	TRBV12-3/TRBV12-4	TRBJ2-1	TGTGCCAGCAGTTTACCAGGGAATGAGCAGTTCTTC	CASSLPGNEQFF
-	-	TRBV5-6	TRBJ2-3	TGTGCCAGCAGCGCTCGGACCCGGAGCCCAGATACGCAGTATTTT	CASSARTRSPDTQYF
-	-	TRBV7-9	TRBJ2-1	TGTGCCAGCAGCTCGCGGGACCGGGGAGATGAGCAGTTCTTC	CASSSRDRGDEQFF
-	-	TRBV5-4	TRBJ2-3	TGTGCCAGCAGCCGACAGCGCACAGATACGCAGTATTTT	CASSRQRTDTQYF
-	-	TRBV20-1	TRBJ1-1	TGCAGTGCTAGAGATCCGGGCGAATGGAACACTGAAGCTTTCTTT	CSARDPGEWNTEAFF
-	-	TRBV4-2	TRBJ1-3	TGTGCCAGCAGCCAAGGGCCAGGGGCTGGAAACACCATATATTTT	CASSQGPGAGNTIYF
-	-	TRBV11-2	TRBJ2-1	TGTGCCAGCAGCTTAGGAACAGGGACATCTGGCGTCGAGCAGTTCTTC	CASSLGTGTSGVEQFF
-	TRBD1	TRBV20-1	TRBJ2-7	TGCAGTGCTAGTAACAGGGGACAGACAATTTACGAGCAGTACTTC	CSASNRGQTIYEQYF
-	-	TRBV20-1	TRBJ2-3	TGCAGTGCTAGATCCATGGCGGGACGAATTACAGATACGCAGTATTTT	CSARSMAGRITDTQYF
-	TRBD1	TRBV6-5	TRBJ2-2	TGTGCCAGCCGATCCCTAAAGAGAACAGGGGATGGTAACGGGGAGCTGTTTTTT	CASRSLKRTGDGNGELFF
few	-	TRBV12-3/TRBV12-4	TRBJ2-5	TGTGCCAGCAGCCCGACAGGACTAGAGACCCAGTACTTC	CASSPTGLETQYF
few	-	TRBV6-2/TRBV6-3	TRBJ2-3	TGTGCCAGCAGTTCCTTTCGACAGGCGGGTGGAGATACGCAGTATTTT	CASSSFRQAGGDTQYF
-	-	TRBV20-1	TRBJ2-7	TGCAGTGCGCCCCCCGAGGATCCTCCCTACGAGCAGTACTTC	CSAPPEDPPYEQYF
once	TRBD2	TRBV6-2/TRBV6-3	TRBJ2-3	TGTGCCAGCAGGAGCGGGAGGGGCACAGATACGCAGTATTTT	CASRSGRGTDTQYF
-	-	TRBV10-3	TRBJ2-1	TGTGCCATCAGTGATGGGGGGAGGAACTACAATGAGCAGTTCTTC	CAISDGGRNYNEQFF
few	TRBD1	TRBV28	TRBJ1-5	TGTGCCAGCAGTCCCTTACAGGGGGTGTGGCAGCCCCAGCATTTT	CASSPLQGVWQPQHF
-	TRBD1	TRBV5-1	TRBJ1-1	TGCGCCAGCAGCTCTTCCCCCGGGACAGGAGGCACTGAAGCTTTCTTT	CASSSSPGTGGTEAFF
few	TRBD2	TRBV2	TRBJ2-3	TGTGCCAGCACCCCGACTAGCGGGAGCCTCACAGATACGCAGTATTTT	CASTPTSGSLTDTQYF